The next 26 T cell receptor beta chains were all read from a single sample in a study of cytomegalovirus exposure and HLA in healthy donors. 60 Vbeta and 13 Jbeta primers were used in PCR. Assay: immunoSEQ multiplex PCR; the TCRdb copy retains only in-frame clones and omits some. The repertoire holds some 100,000 clones, with around three quarters as singletons. Sequenced sample: PBMCs. The receptors here all came from a male donor in good health and CMV-seropositive.

With respect to this clone: This sample also contains other DNA sequences that code for the same CDR3. The chain joins TRBV7-6 to TRBJ1-5; D is possibly TRBD1 (5 bases). Germline lookup yields CDR1 SGHVS and CDR2 FNYEAQ. The ends were cut back, 1 base at V and 2 bases at J, with 6 bases in the middle. This CDR3 spans 14 amino acids. The DNA for the CDR3 is TGTGCCAGCAGCTTAGGGGGGGGCAATCAGCCCCAGCATTTT. This gives the protein CASSLGGGNQPQHF.

The chain has TRBV29-1 and TRBJ1-1; no clear D. Per the germline V gene, CDR1 is SQVTM and CDR2 is ANQGSEA. V lost 6 bases to trimming and J lost 4 bases, with 15 bases between them. The CDR3 is 13 residues long. CDR3 bases: TGCAGCGTGGCCCGGGAGGGCGGCACTGAAGCTTTCTTT. Its translation: CSVAREGGTEAFF. The entire variable domain, with the rest obtained from reference TRBV29-1 and TRBJ1-1, is as follows: SAVISQKPSRDICQRGTSLTIQCQVDSQVTMMFWYRQQPGQSLTLIATANQGSEATYESGFVIDKFPISRPNLTFSTLTVSNMSPEDSSIYLCSVAREGGTEAFFGQGTRLTVV.

The chain carries TRBV11-2 and TRBJ1-1; 7 bases align to TRBD1. From germline, CDR1 is SGHAT and CDR2 FQNNGV. This CDR3 comprises 14 residues. With V trimmed by 8 bases and J by 6 bases, 12 bases remained unmatched. CDR3: CASGPGQAEPEAFF. CDR3 sequence (DNA): TGTGCCAGCGGACCCGGACAGGCGGAACCTGAAGCTTTCTTT.

The chain combines TRBV7-3 with TRBJ1-1; D unresolved. V was pared by 5 bases and J by 5 bases, with 12 bases between. This CDR3 spans 13 amino acids. Germline values: CDR1 SGHTA, CDR2 FQGTGA. The CDR3 nucleotides read TGTGCCAGCAGCCCGGGGAGGGAGACTGAAGCTTTCTTT. This sequence encodes CASSPGRETEAFF.

V usage is TRBV30 and J usage is TRBJ1-3; D remains ambiguous. There are 14 residues in the CDR3. In germline, CDR1 is GTSNPN, CDR2 SVGIG (reference sequence). The V end lost 0 bases, the J end lost 4 bases, and 10 bases lay between the germline ends. CDR3 bases: TGTGCCTGGAGTGTCCGAGGGTGGGGAAACACCATATATTTT. Translating it yields CAWSVRGWGNTIYF.

The chain is built from TRBV6-5 and TRBJ1-3; D is perhaps TRBD1 (6 bases). The CDR3 extends over 13 amino acids. Trimming took 5 bases from V and 10 from J, leaving 15 bases between them. In germline, CDR1 is MNHEY, CDR2 SVGAGI. This CDR3 is CASSESIQGTIYF. The CDR3 region has the DNA TGTGCCAGCAGTGAGTCAATTCAGGGGACCATATATTTT.

This clone has just a few counts. The chain recombines TRBV5-1 with TRBJ2-5; no clear D gene. Gene TRBJ2-7 matches the end of the DNA better, so the J call may be wrong. The CDR3 length is 14 residues. Germline assignment: CDR1 SGHRS and CDR2 YFSETQ. In DNA form, the CDR3 reads TGCGCCAGCCGGAGCGCAGTCAGCTCCTACGAGCAGTACTTC. This encodes CASRSAVSSYEQYF.

This clone has only a few counts. This rearrangement joins TRBV6-6 to TRBJ2-7; D perhaps matches TRBD1 (5 bases). V lost 2 bases to trimming and J lost 3 bases, with 17 bases between them. The CDR3 contains 16 residues. The germline V gene encodes CDR1 MNHNY and CDR2 SVGAGI (reference sequence). CDR3 nucleotide sequence: TGTGCCAGCAGTTACCCCGCAGGGCCGACGGGCTACGAGCAGTACTTC. Amino acids: CASSYPAGPTGYEQYF.

This chain links TRBV10-2 with TRBJ2-1; the D gene is possibly TRBD2 (5 bases). The CDR3 is made up of 13 amino acids. Germline V gene sequence: CDR1 WSHSY, CDR2 SAAADI. Trimming left V 9 bases short and J 8 bases short, with 17 bases between. CDR3 nucleotide sequence: TGCGCCAGTAGGCTCGCCGGAGGCGATGAGCAGTTCTTC. Its translation is CASRLAGGDEQFF.

The chain joins TRBV6-4 to TRBJ1-1; 9 nucleotides align to TRBD1. The V and J ends lost 5 bases and 5 bases, in that order; junction bases with no gene match: 3. Germline V gene lookup returns CDR1 MRHNA and CDR2 SNTAGT. This CDR3 has 13 residues. The CDR3 is CASSIDRGTEAFF. CDR3 DNA: TGTGCCAGCAGTATCGACAGGGGGACTGAAGCTTTCTTT.

This clone was detected once. The rearrangement uses TRBV12-2 and TRBJ1-1; the table names TRBD1, a call not compared with the DNA. TRBV12-2 is an annotated pseudogene. This CDR3 is built from 16 residues. The CDR3 here is CASRLVGTGGATEAFF. For the CDR3, the DNA is TGTGCAAGTCGCTTAGTGGGGACAGGGGGGGCCACTGAAGCTTTCTTT.

The genes are TRBV11-2 and TRBJ1-2; D may be TRBD1 (5 bases). There are 14 residues in the CDR3. The germline V gene encodes CDR1 SGHAT and CDR2 FQNNGV. V lost 5 bases and J lost 8, with 18 bases in between. CDR3: CASSPDPQGNGYTF. CDR3 DNA sequence: TGTGCCAGCAGCCCCGACCCGCAGGGTAACGGCTACACCTTC.

This sequence joins TRBV7-3 and TRBJ2-2, with TRBD2 matching 7 bases. CDR3 length: 13 residues. The V gene end was trimmed by 3 bases and the J gene end by 5 bases; junction bases not matched to a gene: 0. Germline assignment: CDR1 SGHTA and CDR2 FQGTGA. CDR3 coding DNA: TGTGCCAGCAGCTTCGGGGGGACCGGGGAGCTGTTTTTT. Encoded protein: CASSFGGTGELFF.

V gene TRBV10-2 combines with J gene TRBJ2-7, with a possible D match to TRBD1 (6 bases). Germline V gene lookup returns CDR1 WSHSY and CDR2 SAAADI. The V end lost 3 bases, the J end lost 6 bases, and 6 bases lay between the germline ends. CDR3 length: 11 residues. CDR3: CASSEGGEQYF. DNA of the CDR3: TGCGCCAGCAGTGAAGGGGGCGAGCAGTACTTC.

The J gene is TRBJ2-5, the V gene TRBV5-1, with D perhaps TRBD1 (6 bases). The CDR3 length is 14 residues. Trimming took off 2 bases at V and 3 bases at J, with 11 bases between the two ends. Germline V gives CDR1 SGHRS, CDR2 YFSETQ. The CDR3, as DNA: TGCGCCAGCAGCTTAGGCCAGGGGAAAGAGACCCAGTACTTC. This encodes CASSLGQGKETQYF. Full variable domain (outside the CDR3, taken from reference TRBV5-1 and TRBJ2-5): KAGVTQTPRYLIKTRGQQVTLSCSPISGHRSVSWYQQTPGQGLQFLFEYFSETQRNKGNFPGRFSGRQFSNSRSEMNVSTLELGDSALYLCASSLGQGKETQYFGPGTRLLVL.

CDR3 nucleotide sequence: TGTGCCAGCAGCTTAATGGCAGGCACTAGCAATCAGCCCCAGCATTTT. This codes for CASSLMAGTSNQPQHF. The chain joins TRBV5-6 to TRBJ1-5; D gene unclear. The CDR3 runs to 16 residues. Trimming pared 2 bases from V and 0 bases from J, leaving 12 bases between. CDR1 is SGHDT and CDR2 is YYEEEE in the germline V gene.

This clone was picked up a small number of times. The DNA of the CDR3 is TGCGCAACTACAGGGACTAGCGGGAGAAGAGATACGCAGTATTTT. It translates to CATTGTSGRRDTQYF. The chain recombines TRBV10-2 with TRBJ2-3, with 14 bases aligning to TRBD2. The CDR3 totals 15 residues. The germline CDR1 and CDR2 sequences are WSHSY and SAAADI.

V and J are TRBV5-6 and TRBJ2-7; tentative D call: TRBD1 (6 bases). The germline CDR1 and CDR2 sequences are SGHDT and YYEEEE. This CDR3 is built from 12 residues. V was cut by 0 bases and J by 6 bases, with 7 bases left in between. CDR3 DNA: TGTGCCAGCAGCTTGGGACAGGCCGAGCAGTACTTC. Residues: CASSLGQAEQYF.

The chain has TRBV5-6 and TRBJ1-5; D call uncertain. CDR3 size: 14 residues. Germline loops: CDR1 SGHDT, CDR2 YYEEEE. Between the trimmed V and J ends, which lost 1 base and 3 bases, there was a span of 8 bases. The CDR3 DNA reads TGTGCCAGCAGCTTGAAACAGCTCAATCAGCCCCAGCATTTT. Amino acids: CASSLKQLNQPQHF.

The sample holds a few counts of this clone. V is TRBV5-1 and J is TRBJ2-2, with 11 positions matching TRBD1. The V gene end was trimmed by 0 bases and the J gene end by 7 bases; junction bases not matched to a gene: 8. Germline lookup yields CDR1 SGHRS and CDR2 YFSETQ. The CDR3 totals 17 residues. For the CDR3, the DNA is TGCGCCAGCAGCTTGGCGCGGACAGGGGGCGAGGGCGGGGAGCTGTTTTTT. Its protein is CASSLARTGGEGGELFF.

The chain joins TRBV19 to TRBJ2-7; 7 bases line up with TRBD1. There are 15 residues in the CDR3. Germline loops: CDR1 LNHDA, CDR2 SQIVND (reference sequence). Trimming at V came to 6 bases and at J to 4 bases, leaving 12 bases not matched to a gene. CDR3 sequence (DNA): TGTGCCAGTAGCCGTATCGGGCAGGGGGTGTACGAGCAGTACTTC. Its translation is CASSRIGQGVYEQYF.

The rearrangement links TRBV25-1 to TRBJ2-7; TRBD2 might be the D (6 bases). V was trimmed by 2 bases and J by 0 bases, leaving 8 bases between them. There are 14 residues in the CDR3. The germline V gene has CDR1 MGHDK and CDR2 SYGVNS. CDR3: CASSEAGSSYEQYF. The CDR3 nucleotides read TGTGCCAGCAGTGAAGCGGGGAGCTCCTACGAGCAGTACTTC.

The chain joins TRBV2 to TRBJ2-2; 8 bases align to TRBD2. Losses at the gene ends were 8 bases for V and 0 bases for J; bases not matched to a gene: 11. This CDR3 spans 17 amino acids. Germline CDR1 reads SNHLY; CDR2 reads FYNNEI. The CDR3 DNA is TGTGCCAGCGAAAGGGCGGGGGGCCTCTCGAACACCGGGGAGCTGTTTTTT. It yields the protein CASERAGGLSNTGELFF.

This chain uses TRBV29-1 with TRBJ1-1, with TRBD1 matching 7 bases. Unmatched junction bases numbered 7, after V lost 8 bases and J lost 1 base. The germline V gene has CDR1 SQVTM and CDR2 ANQGSEA. The CDR3 runs to 13 residues. CDR3 region: CSIKGTANTEAFF. The CDR3 nucleotides read TGCAGCATAAAGGGGACAGCGAACACTGAAGCTTTCTTT.

The V call is TRBV6-6, the J call TRBJ1-6, with D maybe TRBD1 (5 bases). Per germline, CDR1 MNHNY and CDR2 SVGAGI (reference sequence). Trimming took 7 bases from V and 5 from J, leaving 12 bases between them. CDR3 length: 14 residues. In nucleotides, the CDR3 is TGTGCCAGCACCCCGGACACAAATAATTCACCCCTCCACTTT. It specifies CASTPDTNNSPLHF.

This clone was detected a few times. The rearrangement joins TRBV5-6 to TRBJ1-1, with D possibly TRBD1 on 5 matching bases. The V end was cut by 0 bases, the J end by 0 bases, with 6 bases between. The CDR3 is made up of 14 amino acids. The germline CDR1 and CDR2 sequences are SGHDT and YYEEEE. The CDR3 region has the DNA TGTGCCAGCAGCTTGGGGACATTGAACACTGAAGCTTTCTTT. Its translation is CASSLGTLNTEAFF.